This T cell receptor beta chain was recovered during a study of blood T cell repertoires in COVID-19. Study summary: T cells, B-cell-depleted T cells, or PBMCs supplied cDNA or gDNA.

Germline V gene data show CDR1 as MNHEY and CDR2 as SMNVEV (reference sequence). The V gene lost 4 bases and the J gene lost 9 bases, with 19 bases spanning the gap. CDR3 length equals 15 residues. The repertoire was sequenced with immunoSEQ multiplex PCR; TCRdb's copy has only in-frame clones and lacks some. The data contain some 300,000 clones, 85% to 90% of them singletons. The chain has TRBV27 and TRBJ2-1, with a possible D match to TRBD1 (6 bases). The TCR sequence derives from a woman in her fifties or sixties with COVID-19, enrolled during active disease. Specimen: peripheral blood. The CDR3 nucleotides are TGTGCCAGCAGTTCGTGGCAAACCAGGGGCGGTGAGCAGTTCTTC. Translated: CASSSWQTRGGEQFF.